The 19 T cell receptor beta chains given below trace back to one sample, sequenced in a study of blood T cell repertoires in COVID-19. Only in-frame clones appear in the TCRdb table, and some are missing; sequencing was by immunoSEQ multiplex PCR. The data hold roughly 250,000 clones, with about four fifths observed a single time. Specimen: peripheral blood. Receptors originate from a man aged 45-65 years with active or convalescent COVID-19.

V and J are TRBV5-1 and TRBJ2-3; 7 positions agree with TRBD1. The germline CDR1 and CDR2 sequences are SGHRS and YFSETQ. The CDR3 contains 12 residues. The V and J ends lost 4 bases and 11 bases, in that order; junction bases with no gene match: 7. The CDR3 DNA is TGCGCCAGCAGCGCTGAGGGGGCGGGGCAGTATTTT. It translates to CASSAEGAGQYF.

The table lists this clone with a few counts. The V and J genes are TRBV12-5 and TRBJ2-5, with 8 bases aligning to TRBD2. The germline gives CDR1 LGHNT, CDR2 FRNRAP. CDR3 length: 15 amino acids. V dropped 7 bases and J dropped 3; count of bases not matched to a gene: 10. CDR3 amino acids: CASARGMRGEETQYF. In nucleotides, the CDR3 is TGTGCTAGTGCCCGGGGGATGCGGGGGGAAGAGACCCAGTACTTC.

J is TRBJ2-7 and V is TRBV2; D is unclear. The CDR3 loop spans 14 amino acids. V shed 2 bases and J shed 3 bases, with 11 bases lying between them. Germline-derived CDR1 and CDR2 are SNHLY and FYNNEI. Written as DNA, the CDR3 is TGTGCCAGCAGTGAATTTGGTCCGGGCTACGAGCAGTACTTC. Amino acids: CASSEFGPGYEQYF.

The CDR3 here is CASSLVAQRVGTNEKLFF. The CDR3 bases are TGTGCCAGCAGCTTGGTGGCGCAGCGTGTTGGAACTAATGAAAAACTGTTTTTT. The chain is built from TRBV5-6 and TRBJ1-4; no clear D gene. The V and J ends lost 0 bases and 1 base respectively, with 16 bases between them. Germline V gene lookup returns CDR1 SGHDT and CDR2 YYEEEE. The CDR3 extends over 18 amino acids. The full variable domain, completed using reference TRBV5-6 and TRBJ1-4, is DAGVTQSPTHLIKTRGQQVTLRCSPKSGHDTVSWYQQALGQGPQFIFQYYEEEERQRGNFPDRFSGHQFPNYSSELNVNALLLGDSALYLCASSLVAQRVGTNEKLFFGSGTQLSVL.

The CDR3 sequence: CASSLEGWGVEETQYF. The CDR3 DNA sequence: TGTGCCAGCAGCTTGGAAGGCTGGGGGGTTGAAGAGACCCAGTACTTC. The chain uses TRBV5-8 and TRBJ2-5; D possibly corresponds to TRBD2 (6 bases). Germline V lookup: CDR1 SGHTS, CDR2 YDEGEE. V was trimmed by 0 bases and J by 3 bases, leaving 15 bases between them. The CDR3 runs 16 residues.

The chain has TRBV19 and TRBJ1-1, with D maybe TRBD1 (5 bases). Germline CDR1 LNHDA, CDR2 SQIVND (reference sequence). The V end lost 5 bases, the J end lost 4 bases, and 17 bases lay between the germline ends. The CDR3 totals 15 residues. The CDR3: CASSLDSQGATEAFF. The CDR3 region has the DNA TGTGCCAGTAGTCTCGATAGTCAGGGCGCCACTGAAGCTTTCTTT.

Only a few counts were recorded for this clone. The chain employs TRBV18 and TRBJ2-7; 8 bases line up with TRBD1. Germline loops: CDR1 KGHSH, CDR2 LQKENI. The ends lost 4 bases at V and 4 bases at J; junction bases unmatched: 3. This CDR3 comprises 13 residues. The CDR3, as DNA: TGTGCCAGCTCACATGGACAGGGTTACGAGCAGTACTTC. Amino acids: CASSHGQGYEQYF.

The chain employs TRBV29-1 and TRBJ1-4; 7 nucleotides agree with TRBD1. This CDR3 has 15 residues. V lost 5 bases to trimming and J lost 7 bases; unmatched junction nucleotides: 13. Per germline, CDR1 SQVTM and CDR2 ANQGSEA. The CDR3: CSVSSSRGFGEKLFF. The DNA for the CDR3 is TGCAGCGTTAGCAGCAGCAGGGGGTTTGGTGAAAAACTGTTTTTT.

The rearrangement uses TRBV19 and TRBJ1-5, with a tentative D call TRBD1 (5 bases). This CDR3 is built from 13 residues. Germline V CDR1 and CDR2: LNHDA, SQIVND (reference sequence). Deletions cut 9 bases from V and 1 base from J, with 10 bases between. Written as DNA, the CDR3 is TGTGCCAGCTCAAGGGGCAGCAATCAGCCCCAGCATTTT. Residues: CASSRGSNQPQHF.

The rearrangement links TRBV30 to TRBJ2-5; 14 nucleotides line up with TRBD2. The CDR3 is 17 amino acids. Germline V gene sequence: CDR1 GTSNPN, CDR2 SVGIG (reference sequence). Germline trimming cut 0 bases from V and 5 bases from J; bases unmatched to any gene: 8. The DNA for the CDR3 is TGTGCCTGGAGTGTGTCTTGGACTAGCGGGGGGCTGGAGACCCAGTACTTC. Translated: CAWSVSWTSGGLETQYF. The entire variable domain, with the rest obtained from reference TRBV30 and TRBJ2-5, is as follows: SQTIHQWPATLVQPVGSPLSLECTVEGTSNPNLYWYRQAAGRGLQLLFYSVGIGQISSEVPQNLSASRPQDRQFILSSKKLLLSDSGFYLCAWSVSWTSGGLETQYFGPGTRLLVL.

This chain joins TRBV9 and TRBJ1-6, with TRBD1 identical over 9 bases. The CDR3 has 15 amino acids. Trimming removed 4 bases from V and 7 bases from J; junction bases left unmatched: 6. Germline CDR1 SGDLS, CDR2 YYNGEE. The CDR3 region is CASSPTGTGNSPLHF. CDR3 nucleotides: TGTGCCAGCAGCCCAACAGGGACAGGGAATTCACCCCTCCACTTT.

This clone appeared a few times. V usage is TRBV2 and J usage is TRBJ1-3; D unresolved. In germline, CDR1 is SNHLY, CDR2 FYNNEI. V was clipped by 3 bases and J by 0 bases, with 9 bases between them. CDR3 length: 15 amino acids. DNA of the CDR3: TGTGCCAGCAGTGAGCAGACAATCTCTGGAAACACCATATATTTT. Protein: CASSEQTISGNTIYF.

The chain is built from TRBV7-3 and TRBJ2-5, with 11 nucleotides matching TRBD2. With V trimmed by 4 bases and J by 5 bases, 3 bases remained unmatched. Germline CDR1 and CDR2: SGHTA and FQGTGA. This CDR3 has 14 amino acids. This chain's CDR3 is CASSSSGGLETQYF. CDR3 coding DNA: TGTGCCAGCAGCTCTAGCGGGGGGTTGGAGACCCAGTACTTC.

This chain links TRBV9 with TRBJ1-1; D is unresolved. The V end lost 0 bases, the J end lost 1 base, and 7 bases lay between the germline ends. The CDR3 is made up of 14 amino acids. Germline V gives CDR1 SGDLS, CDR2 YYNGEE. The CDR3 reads CASSVGATNTEAFF. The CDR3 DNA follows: TGTGCCAGCAGCGTAGGGGCTACGAACACTGAAGCTTTCTTT.

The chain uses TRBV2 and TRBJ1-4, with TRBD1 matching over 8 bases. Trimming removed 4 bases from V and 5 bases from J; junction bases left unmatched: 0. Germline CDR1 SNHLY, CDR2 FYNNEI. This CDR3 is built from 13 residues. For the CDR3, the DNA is TGTGCCAGCAGTGGGACAGGGAATGAAAAACTGTTTTTT. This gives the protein CASSGTGNEKLFF.

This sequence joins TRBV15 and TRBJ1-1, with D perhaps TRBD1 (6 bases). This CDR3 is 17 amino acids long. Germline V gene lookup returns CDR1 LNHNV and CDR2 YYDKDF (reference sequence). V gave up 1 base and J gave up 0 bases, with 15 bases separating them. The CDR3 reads CATSRAPAGAMNTEAFF. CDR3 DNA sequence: TGTGCCACCAGCAGAGCCCCGGCAGGGGCTATGAACACTGAAGCTTTCTTT.

The CDR3 region has the DNA TGTGCCAGCAGCCCGGACAGTCAGCCCCAGCATTTT. This gives the protein CASSPDSQPQHF. The chain recombines TRBV12-3 or TRBV12-4 with TRBJ1-5; maybe TRBD1 (6 bases). Trimming shortened V by 6 bases and J by 6 bases, and 9 bases separated the two germline ends. The CDR3 runs 12 residues.

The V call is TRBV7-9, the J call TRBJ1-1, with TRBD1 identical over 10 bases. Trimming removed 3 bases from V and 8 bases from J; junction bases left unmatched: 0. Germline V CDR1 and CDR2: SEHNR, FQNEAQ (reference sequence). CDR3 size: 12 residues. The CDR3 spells CASSLTGGEAFF. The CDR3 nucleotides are TGTGCCAGCAGCTTGACAGGGGGCGAAGCTTTCTTT.

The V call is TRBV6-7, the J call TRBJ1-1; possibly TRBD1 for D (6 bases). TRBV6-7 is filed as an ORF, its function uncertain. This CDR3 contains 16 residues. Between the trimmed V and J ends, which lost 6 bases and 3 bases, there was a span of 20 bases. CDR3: CASRSPEGEIDTEAFF. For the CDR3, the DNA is TGTGCCAGCAGATCCCCCGAGGGGGAGATTGACACTGAAGCTTTCTTT.